The 21 T cell receptor beta chains below come from one sample, sequenced in a study of beta chain features in type 1 diabetes. The study, taken as a whole, reports: The study found moderately but significantly shorter TCRB CDR3s in all four CD4+ subsets of Type 1 diabetes patients.

Expressed TCRB transcripts were sequenced, since all the RNA that had been isolated was reverse transcribed. Method: immunoSEQ multiplex PCR; TCRdb's copy keeps in-frame clones and lacks some. Seen here are a few hundred thousand clones, roughly 13% observed once, and the top ten hold 0.0085% to 0.012%. No cognate antigen is known for these TCRs. The sample taken for sequencing was naive CD4+ T cells from blood. These receptors all stem from a woman between 18 and 30 years old with type 1 diabetes.

The chain couples TRBV6-6 to TRBJ2-7; 7 nucleotides align to TRBD2. J was trimmed by 3 bases and V by 6 bases; bases with no gene match: 8. There are 14 residues in the CDR3. Germline V gene lookup returns CDR1 MNHNY and CDR2 SVGAGI (reference sequence). The CDR3 coding sequence is TGTGCCAGCAGCTCAGGACTAGGAGGCTACGAGCAGTACTTC. It yields the protein CASSSGLGGYEQYF.

The V call is TRBV2, the J call TRBJ2-7; 9 positions match TRBD1. Germline CDR1 SNHLY, CDR2 FYNNEI. V was pared by 10 bases and J by 6 bases, with 10 bases of the junction left unmatched. The CDR3 sequence is 13 residues long. This chain's CDR3 is CAISGTGRSEQYF. CDR3 sequence (DNA): TGTGCCATCTCCGGGACAGGGAGGTCCGAGCAGTACTTC.

This clone was picked up a small number of times. This chain connects TRBV19 to TRBJ2-7; TRBD2 matches at 7 bases. Germline values: CDR1 LNHDA, CDR2 SQIVND (reference sequence). The CDR3 spans 15 residues. The junction had 16 bases not matched to a gene; V was cut back by 5 bases and J by 9 bases. CDR3 in amino acids: CASSPMGLAAGGQYF. Here the CDR3 DNA reads TGTGCCAGTAGTCCGATGGGGCTAGCGGCCGGCGGGCAGTACTTC.

This clone was counted a few times. The chain employs TRBV29-1 and TRBJ1-4; no firm D call. Germline CDR1 and CDR2: SQVTM and ANQGSEA. CDR3 length: 12 residues. Between the trimmed V and J ends, which lost 3 bases and 5 bases, there was a span of 7 bases. As DNA, the CDR3 is TGCAGCGTTGAGAGCAAGAATGAAAAACTGTTTTTT. Encoded protein: CSVESKNEKLFF.

The gene calls are TRBV7-2 and TRBJ2-7; 7 bases agree with TRBD2. The CDR3 sequence is 15 residues long. Trimming cost V 3 bases and J 0 bases; bases outside gene matches: 5. Germline CDR1 reads SGHTA; CDR2 reads FQGNSA. The CDR3 region has the DNA TGTGCCAGCAGCTTCGCTAGCGGACCCTCCTACGAGCAGTACTTC. As protein: CASSFASGPSYEQYF. Full variable domain (missing parts from reference TRBV7-2 and TRBJ2-7): GAGVSQSPSNKVTEKGKDVELRCDPISGHTALYWYRQSLGQGLEFLIYFQGNSAPDKSGLPSDRFSAERTGGSVSTLTIQRTQQEDSAVYLCASSFASGPSYEQYFGPGTRLTVT.

The chain links TRBV18 to TRBJ1-1, with TRBD1 as a possible D gene (6 bases). Trimming took 4 bases from V and 5 from J, leaving 14 bases between them. CDR3 length equals 14 residues. Germline values: CDR1 KGHSH, CDR2 LQKENI. In DNA, the CDR3 is TGTGCCAGCTCACTTCCAGGACAGAAGACTGAAGCTTTCTTT. This encodes CASSLPGQKTEAFF.

Remarks on this clone: Relative to the germline gene, one junction end is altered; a read error may explain this. This chain joins TRBV7-7 and TRBJ2-1; D is unresolved. Per the germline V gene, CDR1 is SSHAT and CDR2 is FNYEAQ (reference sequence). There are 14 residues in the CDR3. The CDR3 DNA reads TGTGCTAGCAGCTTAGGTCTAGGAAAAGATGAGCAGTTCTTC. It encodes CASSLGLGKDEQFF.

The J gene is TRBJ1-5, the V gene TRBV7-2; tentatively, D is TRBD1 (5 bases). Germline-derived CDR1 and CDR2 are SGHTA and FQGNSA. V was shortened by 5 bases and J by 7 bases, with 12 bases between the two germline ends. This CDR3 spans 13 amino acids. This chain's CDR3 is CASSPIQGQPQHF. CDR3 sequence (DNA): TGTGCCAGCAGCCCTATCCAGGGCCAGCCCCAGCATTTT. Full variable domain (remainder filled in from reference TRBV7-2 and TRBJ1-5): GAGVSQSPSNKVTEKGKDVELRCDPISGHTALYWYRQSLGQGLEFLIYFQGNSAPDKSGLPSDRFSAERTGGSVSTLTIQRTQQEDSAVYLCASSPIQGQPQHFGDGTRLSIL.

This clone was seen a few times. The CDR3 protein is CASSFQLAAYDEQYF. The DNA of the CDR3 is TGTGCCAGCAGCTTTCAGCTAGCGGCCTACGACGAGCAGTACTTC. This chain uses TRBV7-2 with TRBJ2-7; 7 bases are a match to TRBD2. J gave up 5 bases and V 3 bases, and 10 bases lay outside the gene matches. Germline V gene lookup returns CDR1 SGHTA and CDR2 FQGNSA. The CDR3 is 15 residues long.

The chain links TRBV5-4 to TRBJ2-1; D ambiguous. Trimming cost V 4 bases and J 0 bases, with 8 bases left between them. Germline CDR1 and CDR2: SGHNT and YYREEE (reference sequence). This CDR3 comprises 14 residues. CDR3 loop: CASSRTSSYNEQFF. In nucleotides, the CDR3 is TGTGCCAGCAGCCGTACGAGCTCCTACAATGAGCAGTTCTTC.

This chain joins TRBV6-5 and TRBJ2-7, with TRBD1 matching over 9 bases. The CDR3 runs 14 residues. The germline gives CDR1 MNHEY, CDR2 SVGAGI. Germline trimming cut 9 bases from V and 7 bases from J; bases unmatched to any gene: 13. DNA for the CDR3: TGTGCCAGTAAACCGGGACAGGGCCCTCTGGAGCAGTACTTC. It yields the protein CASKPGQGPLEQYF.

V and J are TRBV15 and TRBJ2-7, with a weak D call TRBD2 (6 bases). CDR3 length equals 21 residues. Per the germline V gene, CDR1 is LNHNV and CDR2 is YYDKDF (reference sequence). Trimming stripped 0 bases from V and 5 bases from J, with 32 bases between. The CDR3 here is CATSRDPYVKRVTHSRDEQYF. The DNA of the CDR3 is TGTGCCACCAGCAGAGATCCATATGTAAAGCGGGTAACCCACTCGAGGGACGAGCAGTACTTC.

This clone was counted only a few times. The rearrangement joins TRBV25-1 to TRBJ2-7; tentatively, D is TRBD1 (6 bases). Deletions cut 5 bases from V and 3 bases from J, with 17 bases between. In germline, CDR1 is MGHDK, CDR2 SYGVNS. This CDR3 comprises 15 residues. Here the CDR3 reads CASSPDRFLIYEQYF. The CDR3 DNA sequence: TGTGCCAGCAGTCCAGACAGGTTCTTGATCTACGAGCAGTACTTC.

This clone showed up just a few times. The chain is built from TRBV18 and TRBJ2-6, with TRBD1 identical over 8 bases. The V segment lost 0 bases and the J segment 0 bases; nucleotides outside the gene matches: 4. Germline CDR1 KGHSH, CDR2 LQKENI. The CDR3 consists of 18 residues. DNA for the CDR3: TGTGCCAGCTCACCACCGGGACAGGCCATCTCTGGGGCCAACGTCCTGACTTTC. Translation gives CASSPPGQAISGANVLTF.

The sample holds a few counts of this clone. The chain uses TRBV29-1 and TRBJ1-1; a possible D gene is TRBD1 (5 bases). The V end lost 6 bases, the J end lost 4 bases, and 15 bases lay between the germline ends. The germline V gene encodes CDR1 SQVTM and CDR2 ANQGSEA. This CDR3 is built from 13 residues. The CDR3 DNA reads TGCAGCGTGGGGCCGGGTCTCGGCACTGAAGCTTTCTTT. As protein: CSVGPGLGTEAFF. Variable domain in full (rest from reference TRBV29-1 and TRBJ1-1): SAVISQKPSRDICQRGTSLTIQCQVDSQVTMMFWYRQQPGQSLTLIATANQGSEATYESGFVIDKFPISRPNLTFSTLTVSNMSPEDSSIYLCSVGPGLGTEAFFGQGTRLTVV.

On this clone itself: Other nucleotide sequences in the sample specify the same CDR3. The rearrangement links TRBV29-1 to TRBJ2-7, with D tentatively TRBD1 (6 bases). Trimming took off 7 bases at V and 0 bases at J, with 13 bases between the two ends. Germline V gene lookup returns CDR1 SQVTM and CDR2 ANQGSEA. This CDR3 is built from 13 residues. This CDR3 reads CSAGRDTSYEQYF. DNA of the CDR3: TGCAGCGCCGGCCGGGACACCTCCTACGAGCAGTACTTC.

The chain employs TRBV9 and TRBJ2-1; TRBD1 might be the D (6 bases). The V end was cut by 4 bases, the J end by 3 bases, with 17 bases between. The length of the CDR3 is 16 residues. CDR1 and CDR2 from the germline V gene are SGDLS and YYNGEE. CDR3 residues: CASSFRVTGHYNEQFF. The CDR3 DNA reads as TGTGCCAGCAGCTTCAGGGTGACGGGACACTACAATGAGCAGTTCTTC.

This clone was seen a handful of times. V gene TRBV28 combines with J gene TRBJ2-7; D ambiguous. Trimming removed 2 bases from V and 0 bases from J, with 8 bases in between. The germline V gene has CDR1 MDHEN and CDR2 SYDVKM. The CDR3 is made up of 14 amino acids. Here the CDR3 reads CASSLGSVSYEQYF. In DNA, the CDR3 is TGTGCCAGCAGTTTAGGTTCGGTCTCCTACGAGCAGTACTTC.

Only a few counts were recorded for this clone. The rearrangement links TRBV15 to TRBJ2-1; 9 bases are a match to TRBD1. V was pared by 3 bases and J by 7 bases, with 7 bases of the junction left unmatched. Germline CDR1 is LNHNV and CDR2 is YYDKDF (reference sequence). The CDR3 covers 15 residues. CDR3 amino acids: CATSSRDRVANEQFF. CDR3 sequence (DNA): TGTGCCACCAGCAGCCGGGACAGGGTAGCGAATGAGCAGTTCTTC.

This clone was counted only a few times. The chain is built from TRBV29-1 and TRBJ2-7; TRBD2 aligns across 11 bases. The CDR3 is 14 amino acids. CDR1 is SQVTM and CDR2 is ANQGSEA in the germline V gene. V was pared by 6 bases and J by 7 bases, with 11 bases of the junction left unmatched. CDR3 nucleotides: TGCAGCGTGACTAGCGGGGAAGCTCCTAGGGAGCAGTACTTC. It yields the protein CSVTSGEAPREQYF.

DNA for the CDR3: TGTGCCAGTAGTATCCGACAGGGGGCGCGTGGCACAGATACGCAGTATTTT. Translated: CASSIRQGARGTDTQYF. This sequence joins TRBV19 and TRBJ2-3, with TRBD1 identical over 10 bases. This CDR3 comprises 17 residues. CDR1 and CDR2 from the germline V gene are LNHDA and SQIVND (reference sequence). The ends lost 3 bases at V and 1 base at J; junction bases unmatched: 7. The full variable domain, rest sourced from reference TRBV19 and TRBJ2-3, is DGGITQSPKYLFRKEGQNVTLSCEQNLNHDAMYWYRQDPGQGLRLIYYSQIVNDFQKGDIAEGYSVSREKKESFPLTVTSAQKNPTAFYLCASSIRQGARGTDTQYFGPGTRLTVL.